This TCR beta chain was recorded in a study of shared clonotypes between healthy human individuals. Across the whole study: A donor's plate count was three for CD4 naive and three for CD4 memory; CD8 naive had two and CD8 memory one.

Some 30,000 T cell genomes, or 200 to 250 ng DNA, went into the sorted-subset replicate PCRs. TCRdb keeps only in-frame clones here, not all; method: immunoSEQ multiplex PCR. The sample consists of about 1.5 million clones, 98% of them appearing once. CDR3 length: 15 amino acids. V lost 2 bases to trimming and J lost 1 base, with 12 bases between them. Germline assignment: CDR1 GTSNPN and CDR2 SVGIG (reference sequence). On this clone: The sample holds other DNA sequences that translate to the same CDR3.

What was sequenced was naive CD4+ T cells sorted from blood. The subset was: CD45RA+ positively selected. The chain has TRBV30 and TRBJ1-5; D is possibly TRBD1 (6 bases). The receptor comes from a man younger than 45 in good health. This CDR3 reads CAWSPQGYSNQPQHF. Written as DNA, the CDR3 is TGTGCCTGGAGTCCACAGGGATACAGCAATCAGCCCCAGCATTTT.